This T cell receptor beta chain was identified in a study of regulatory T cells in long-lasting Graves disease. Regarding this clonotype: Its target is not known.

Overall study results and limits: Gene preferences differed: TRBV28, TRBJ1-2, TRBJ2-5 in persistent cases.

V trimming: 3 bases; J trimming: 0 bases; junction bases outside the gene matches: 10. Per the germline V gene, CDR1 is MDHEN and CDR2 is SYDVKM. The CDR3 contains 20 residues. Arm-PCR of CDR3 regions and iRepertoire HTBI primers were used to build TCR beta libraries. TCRdb re-called the multiplex PCR reads through MiXCR, storing one row per CDR3 protein. The data show hundreds of thousands of distinct CDR3 sequences, less than 25% seen once. The time point was: persistent/refractory GD, antithyroid drugs over 5 years with positive TRAb. TCR sequences were obtained from RNA taken from PBMCs. The patients included were those that came from an endocrinology department in Xi'an, China. EDTA tubes received about 9.4 milliliters of drawn peripheral blood.

This sequence joins TRBV28 and TRBJ2-3; 15 nucleotides agree with TRBD2. The sample consisted of peripheral blood mononuclear cells (PBMCs), taken when the disease was refractory, from a patient treated with antithyroid drugs. The sequence came from a female donor with Graves disease. The CDR3 sequence is CASSFPVGLAGGPSTDTQYF. The CDR3 region has the DNA TGTGCCAGCAGTTTCCCGGTCGGACTAGCGGGAGGGCCTAGCACAGATACGCAGTATTTT.